The entry below gives a single T cell receptor beta chain sequence along with its context. TCRdb keeps only in-frame clones here, not all; method: immunoSEQ multiplex PCR. The table has about 69,000 clones, 90% seen once. This sample was included in a study of blood T cell repertoires in COVID-19. Study-level information: Sources were T cells, B-cell-depleted T cells, or PBMCs; the material itself was cDNA or gDNA.

V lost 6 bases and J lost 6, with 4 bases in between. This CDR3 contains 10 residues. From germline, CDR1 is SNHLY and CDR2 FYNNEI. The sample taken for sequencing was peripheral blood. This chain joins TRBV2 and TRBJ2-3, with D hard to call. The TCR originated in a man between 45 and 60 years old with acute or convalescent COVID-19. CDR3 protein: CASRQDTQYF. CDR3 DNA sequence: TGTGCCAGCAGGCAGGATACGCAGTATTTT.